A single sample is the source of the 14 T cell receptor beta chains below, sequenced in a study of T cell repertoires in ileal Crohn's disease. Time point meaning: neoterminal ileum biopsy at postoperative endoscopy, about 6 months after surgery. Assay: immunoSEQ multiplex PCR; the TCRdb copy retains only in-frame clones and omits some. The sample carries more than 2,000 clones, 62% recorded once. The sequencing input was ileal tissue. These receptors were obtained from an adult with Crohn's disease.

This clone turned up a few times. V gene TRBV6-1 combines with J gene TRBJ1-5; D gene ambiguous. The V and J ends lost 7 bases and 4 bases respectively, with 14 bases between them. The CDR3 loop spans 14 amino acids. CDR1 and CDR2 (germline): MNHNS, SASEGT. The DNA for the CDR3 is TGTGCCAGCACCCACGCGGAGGAAAATCAGCCCCAGCATTTT. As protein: CASTHAEENQPQHF.

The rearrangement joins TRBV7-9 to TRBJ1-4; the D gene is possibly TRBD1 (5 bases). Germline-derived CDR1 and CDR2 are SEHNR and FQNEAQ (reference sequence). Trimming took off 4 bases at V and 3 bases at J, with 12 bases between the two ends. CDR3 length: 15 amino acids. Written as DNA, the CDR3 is TGTGCCAGCAGCTCCCCTGCACAGGCTAATGAAAAACTGTTTTTT. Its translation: CASSSPAQANEKLFF.

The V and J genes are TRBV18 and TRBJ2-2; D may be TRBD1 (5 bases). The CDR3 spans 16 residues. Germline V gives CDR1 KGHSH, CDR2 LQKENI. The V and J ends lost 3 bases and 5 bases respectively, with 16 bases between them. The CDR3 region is CASSPMAGLNTGELFF. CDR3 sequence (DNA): TGTGCCAGCTCACCGATGGCAGGGTTGAATACCGGGGAGCTGTTTTTT.

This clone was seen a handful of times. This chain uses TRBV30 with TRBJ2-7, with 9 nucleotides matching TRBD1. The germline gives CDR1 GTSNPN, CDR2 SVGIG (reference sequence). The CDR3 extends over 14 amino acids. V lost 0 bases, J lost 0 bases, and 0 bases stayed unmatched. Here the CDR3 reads CAWSVQGASYEQYF. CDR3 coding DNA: TGTGCCTGGAGTGTACAGGGGGCCTCCTACGAGCAGTACTTC.

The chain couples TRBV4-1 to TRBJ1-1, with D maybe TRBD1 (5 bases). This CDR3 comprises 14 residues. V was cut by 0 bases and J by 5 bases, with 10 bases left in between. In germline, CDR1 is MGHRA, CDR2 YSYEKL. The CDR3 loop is CASSQEGVTTEAFF. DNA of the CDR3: TGCGCCAGCAGCCAAGAAGGGGTAACGACTGAAGCTTTCTTT.

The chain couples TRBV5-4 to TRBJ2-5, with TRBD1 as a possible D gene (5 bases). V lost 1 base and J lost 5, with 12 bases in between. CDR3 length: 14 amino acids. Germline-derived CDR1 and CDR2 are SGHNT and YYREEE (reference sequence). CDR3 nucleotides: TGTGCCAGCAGCTTGCAAGGCAGGGCTGAGACCCAGTACTTC. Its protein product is CASSLQGRAETQYF.

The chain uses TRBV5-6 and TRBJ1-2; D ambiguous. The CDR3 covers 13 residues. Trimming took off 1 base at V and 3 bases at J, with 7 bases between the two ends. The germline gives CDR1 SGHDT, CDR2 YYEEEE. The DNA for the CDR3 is TGTGCCAGCAGCTTGTACGGAGACTATGGCTACACCTTC. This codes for CASSLYGDYGYTF.

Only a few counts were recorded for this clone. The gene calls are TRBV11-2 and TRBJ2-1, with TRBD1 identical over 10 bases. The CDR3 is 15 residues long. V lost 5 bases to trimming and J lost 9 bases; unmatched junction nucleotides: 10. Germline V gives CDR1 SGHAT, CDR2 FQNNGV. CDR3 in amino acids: CASSPDRGRVGEQFF. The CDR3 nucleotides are TGTGCCAGCAGCCCCGACAGGGGGCGGGTTGGTGAGCAGTTCTTC.

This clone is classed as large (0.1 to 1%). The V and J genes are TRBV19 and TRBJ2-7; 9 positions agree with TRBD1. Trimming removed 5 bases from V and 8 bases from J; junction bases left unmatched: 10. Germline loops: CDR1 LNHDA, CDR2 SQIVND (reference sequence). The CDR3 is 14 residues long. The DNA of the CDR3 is TGTGCCAGTAGTCTCCGGGACAGGGAAGTAAAGCAGTACTTC. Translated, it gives CASSLRDREVKQYF.

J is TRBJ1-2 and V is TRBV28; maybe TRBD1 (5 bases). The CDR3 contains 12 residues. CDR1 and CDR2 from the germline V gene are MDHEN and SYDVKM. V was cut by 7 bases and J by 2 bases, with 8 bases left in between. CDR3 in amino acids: CASTGSNYGYTF. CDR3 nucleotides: TGTGCCAGCACAGGGTCCAACTATGGCTACACCTTC.

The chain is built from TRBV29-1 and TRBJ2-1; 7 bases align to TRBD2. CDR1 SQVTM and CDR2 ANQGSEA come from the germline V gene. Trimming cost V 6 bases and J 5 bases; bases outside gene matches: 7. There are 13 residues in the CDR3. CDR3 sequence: CSVPVRGDNEQFF. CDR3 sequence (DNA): TGCAGCGTCCCCGTACGGGGGGACAATGAGCAGTTCTTC.

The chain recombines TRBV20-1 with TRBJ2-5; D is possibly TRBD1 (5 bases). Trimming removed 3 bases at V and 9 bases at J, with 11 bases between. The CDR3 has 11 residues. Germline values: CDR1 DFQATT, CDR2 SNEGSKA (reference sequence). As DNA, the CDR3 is TGCAGTGCTAGCAAACAAGGGGCCCAGTACTTC. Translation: CSASKQGAQYF.

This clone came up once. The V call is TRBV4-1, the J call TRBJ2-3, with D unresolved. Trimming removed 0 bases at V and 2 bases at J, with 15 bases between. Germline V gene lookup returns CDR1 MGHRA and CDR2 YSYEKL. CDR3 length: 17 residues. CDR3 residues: CASSQDWVLTNTDTQYF. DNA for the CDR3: TGCGCCAGCAGCCAAGATTGGGTACTTACTAACACAGATACGCAGTATTTT.

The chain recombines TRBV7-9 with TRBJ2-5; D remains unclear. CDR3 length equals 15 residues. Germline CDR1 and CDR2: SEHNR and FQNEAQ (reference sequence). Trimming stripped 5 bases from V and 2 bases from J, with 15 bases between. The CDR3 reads CASSPPLKQQETQYF. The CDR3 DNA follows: TGTGCCAGCAGCCCCCCGCTCAAGCAACAAGAGACCCAGTACTTC.